These T cell receptor beta chains were read from a single sample in a study of blood T cell repertoires in COVID-19. Some clones are missing from TCRdb's copy, which holds only in-frame ones; the method was immunoSEQ multiplex PCR. The sample has 250,000 to 350,000 clones; around 88% are singletons. Sequenced: peripheral blood. The receptors derive from a woman aged 45-65 years with acute or convalescent COVID-19. Each CDR3 is given with its conserved first and last residue. The D gene is left open where the match is weak. Size is stated for part of the rows, as once, few or many counts, or as a class when the clone is expanded.

CASSTYSQETQYF | TGTGCCAGCAGCACCTACAGCCAAGAGACCCAGTACTTC | NA | NA | TRBJ2-5 | TRBV5-5
CASSDIAGGFYNEQFF | TGTGCCAGCAGTGACATCGCGGGAGGCTTCTACAATGAGCAGTTCTTC | TRBD2 | once | TRBJ2-1 | TRBV6-4
CASSFSASGIIDEQFF | TGTGCCAGCAGTTTTTCGGCCAGCGGGATTATCGATGAGCAGTTCTTC | TRBD2 | NA | TRBJ2-1 | TRBV28
CASSEQGTVGQPQHF | TGTGCCAGCTCAGAACAGGGGACGGTAGGTCAGCCCCAGCATTTT | TRBD1 | NA | TRBJ1-5 | TRBV18
CASSPLTSGSTYEQYF | TGTGCCAGCAGTCCGTTGACTAGCGGGAGTACCTACGAGCAGTACTTC | TRBD2 | NA | TRBJ2-7 | TRBV27
CSASVWRLAGGRTQYF | TGCAGTGCTAGTGTCTGGAGACTAGCGGGAGGAAGGACCCAGTACTTC | TRBD2 | NA | TRBJ2-5 | TRBV20-1
CAIIVDRPLEETQYF | TGTGCCATCATCGTTGACAGGCCCTTAGAGGAGACCCAGTACTTC | NA | NA | TRBJ2-5 | TRBV28
CASSLHRWLEGDTQYF | TGTGCCAGCAGCTTACACCGGTGGCTAGAGGGAGATACGCAGTATTTT | NA | NA | TRBJ2-3 | TRBV7-2
CAWSVLRNEKLFF | TGTGCCTGGAGTGTATTACGGAATGAAAAACTGTTTTTT | NA | once | TRBJ1-4 | TRBV30
CASSLAAQETQYF | TGTGCCAGCAGCTTAGCGGCCCAAGAGACCCAGTACTTC | NA | NA | TRBJ2-5 | TRBV7-2
CASSIGWNTEAFF | TGTGCCAGTAGTATTGGCTGGAACACTGAAGCTTTCTTT | NA | NA | TRBJ1-1 | TRBV19
CASGPPGGVNNEQFF | TGTGCTAGTGGCCCTCCCGGGGGGGTGAACAATGAGCAGTTCTTC | TRBD2 | NA | TRBJ2-1 | TRBV12-5
CATSDGGFLADTQYF | TGTGCCACCAGTGATGGGGGCTTTTTGGCAGATACGCAGTATTTT | NA | NA | TRBJ2-3 | TRBV24-1
CASSLVAGGTEAFF | TGCGCCAGCAGCTTGGTAGCGGGGGGCACTGAAGCTTTCTTT | NA | NA | TRBJ1-1 | TRBV5-1
CASSLAAFSIYF | TGTGCCAGCAGTTTGGCGGCGTTTAGTATATATTTT | NA | once | TRBJ1-3 | TRBV28
CASSQSRTRGYEQFF | TGTGCCAGCAGCCAATCCAGGACTAGGGGCTATGAGCAGTTCTTC | TRBD2 | few | TRBJ2-1 | TRBV4-2
CASSTRTGNTEAFF | TGTGCCAGCAGCACTCGGACAGGGAACACTGAAGCTTTCTTT | TRBD1 | NA | TRBJ1-1 | TRBV7-9
CASSLDPETYGYTF | TGCGCCAGCAGCTTGGACCCGGAGACCTATGGCTACACCTTC | NA | NA | TRBJ1-2 | TRBV5-1
CASSVTGPSDEQFF | TGTGCCAGCAGCGTTACAGGGCCGTCGGATGAGCAGTTCTTC | NA | NA | TRBJ2-1 | TRBV9
CASSFEPPWTGRGQPQHF | TGTGCCAGCAGTTTCGAACCCCCCTGGACAGGGCGAGGGCAGCCCCAGCATTTT | TRBD1 | NA | TRBJ1-5 | TRBV27
CASQRGQLGYTF | TGTGCCAGCCAGAGGGGGCAGCTTGGCTACACCTTC | TRBD1 | NA | TRBJ1-2 | TRBV5-6
CASRRQGSYEQYF | TGTGCCAGCAGACGACAGGGATCCTACGAGCAGTACTTC | TRBD1 | NA | TRBJ2-7 | TRBV12-3/TRBV12-4
CASSSYLTGVVDTQYF | TGTGCCAGCAGCTCCTACCTTACAGGGGTTGTAGATACGCAGTATTTT | TRBD1 | NA | TRBJ2-3 | TRBV27
CASSTDGVGEQYF | TGTGCCAGCAGCACGGACGGGGTCGGGGAGCAGTACTTC | NA | NA | TRBJ2-7 | TRBV12-3/TRBV12-4
CASSTRTGDIEAFF | TGTGCCAGCAGCACTCGGACAGGAGACATTGAAGCTTTCTTT | TRBD1 | NA | TRBJ1-1 | TRBV14
CASSGTGEYEQYF | TGTGCCAGCAGTGGGACGGGAGAATACGAGCAGTACTTC | NA | few | TRBJ2-7 | TRBV25-1
CASSPGSYEQYF | TGTGCCAGCAGCCCAGGCTCCTACGAGCAGTACTTC | NA | once | TRBJ2-7 | TRBV3-1/TRBV3-2
CASSAQGALYEQYF | TGTGCCAGCAGCGCTCAGGGGGCTCTATACGAGCAGTACTTC | TRBD1 | NA | TRBJ2-7 | TRBV9
CASSAPLAGRGVEQYF | TGTGCCAGCAGTGCCCCCCTAGCCGGGAGAGGAGTCGAGCAGTACTTC | NA | NA | TRBJ2-7 | TRBV28
CASRLGGSSNQPQHF | TGTGCCAGTAGACTGGGGGGGTCTAGCAATCAGCCCCAGCATTTT | NA | once | TRBJ1-5 | TRBV2
CASSSFAVGREETQYF | TGTGCCAGCAGTTCGTTTGCGGTGGGCAGGGAAGAGACCCAGTACTTC | NA | NA | TRBJ2-5 | TRBV28
CASSRGGSNQPQHF | TGTGCCAGCAGCCGAGGGGGCTCCAATCAGCCCCAGCATTTT | TRBD1 | NA | TRBJ1-5 | TRBV7-9
CASSLVGSGHGEQYF | TGTGCCAGCAGCTTGGTCGGTAGCGGGCATGGGGAGCAGTACTTC | TRBD2 | NA | TRBJ2-7 | TRBV5-4
CASSPSSGRAYNEQFF | TGTGCCAGCAGCCCCTCTAGCGGGAGGGCCTACAATGAGCAGTTCTTC | TRBD2 | NA | TRBJ2-1 | TRBV7-8
CASSLRAGTQYF | TGTGCCAGCAGTTTAAGGGCGGGGACCCAGTACTTC | NA | NA | TRBJ2-5 | TRBV12-3/TRBV12-4
CASSLLPGANVLTF | TGTGCTAGCAGCTTACTCCCTGGCGCCAACGTCCTGACTTTC | NA | NA | TRBJ2-6 | TRBV7-7
CASSLAQLEKLFF | TGTGCCAGCAGCTTGGCGCAGTTGGAAAAACTGTTTTTT | NA | NA | TRBJ1-4 | TRBV5-5
CASSGQGNYGYTF | TGTGCCAGTAGCGGACAGGGGAACTATGGCTACACCTTC | TRBD1 | NA | TRBJ1-2 | TRBV19
CASSFSPARDRNTIYF | TGTGCCAGCAGTTTCAGTCCGGCCAGGGATAGAAACACCATATATTTT | NA | NA | TRBJ1-3 | TRBV28
CASRWTSGSLYEQYF | TGCGCCAGCAGGTGGACTAGCGGGAGTCTCTACGAGCAGTACTTC | TRBD2 | NA | TRBJ2-7 | TRBV5-1
CASSLDLAGGGDEQYF | TGCGCCAGCAGCTTGGACCTAGCGGGAGGAGGGGACGAGCAGTACTTC | TRBD2 | NA | TRBJ2-7 | TRBV5-1
CASSVAPDSYSNQPQHF | TGTGCCAGCAGCGTGGCCCCCGACAGCTACAGCAATCAGCCCCAGCATTTT | NA | NA | TRBJ1-5 | TRBV5-8
CASRRPGQGARDTQYF | TGTGCCAGCAGGCGACCGGGACAGGGGGCAAGAGATACGCAGTATTTT | TRBD1 | NA | TRBJ2-3 | TRBV11-2
CASSLGLKAFF | TGCGCCAGCAGCTTGGGCCTAAAAGCTTTCTTT | NA | NA | TRBJ1-1 | TRBV5-1
CASSLRGYTF | TGTGCCAGCAGTCTCCGTGGCTACACCTTC | NA | NA | TRBJ1-2 | TRBV27
CASRGDSSYNSPLHF | TGTGCCAGCAGGGGCGACAGCTCCTATAATTCACCCCTCCACTTT | NA | NA | TRBJ1-6 | TRBV7-9
CASRARQDSYEQYF | TGTGCCAGCAGGGCCCGACAGGACTCCTACGAGCAGTACTTC | NA | NA | TRBJ2-7 | TRBV27
CASRQLGVAEAFF | TGCGCCAGCAGGCAGTTAGGGGTCGCTGAAGCTTTCTTT | NA | few | TRBJ1-1 | TRBV5-1
CASSPTRTSGSYEQYF | TGTGCCAGCAGTCCTACTAGGACTAGCGGGAGTTACGAGCAGTACTTC | TRBD2 | few | TRBJ2-7 | TRBV28